The next 3 T cell receptor beta chains were all read from a single sample in a study of cytomegalovirus exposure and HLA in healthy donors. The PCR had 60 Vbeta and 13 Jbeta primers. Clones were sequenced by immunoSEQ multiplex PCR, and TCRdb holds only the in-frame ones, with some missing. The sample has under 85,000 clones, around 80% seen once; the top ten hold around 4%. What was sequenced was PBMCs. All receptors come from a woman aged 25 to 39 in good health and CMV-seronegative.

The rearrangement uses TRBV10-1 and TRBJ1-1; 7 bases fit TRBD1. V lost 4 bases and J lost 0; bases outside the gene matches: 2. Germline lookup yields CDR1 WNHNN and CDR2 SYGVQD (reference sequence). The CDR3 runs to 14 residues. CDR3 coding DNA: TGCGCCAGCAGTGTGGGACAGATGAACACTGAAGCTTTCTTT. It specifies CASSVGQMNTEAFF.

The DNA for the CDR3 is TGTGCCAGCAGTTATGGGACAGACGGCACAGATACGCAGTATTTT. This encodes CASSYGTDGTDTQYF. The gene calls are TRBV28 and TRBJ2-3; 7 nucleotides align to TRBD1. This CDR3 contains 15 residues. Trimming at V came to 4 bases and at J to 1 base, leaving 5 bases not matched to a gene. Per the germline V gene, CDR1 is MDHEN and CDR2 is SYDVKM.

This chain connects TRBV9 to TRBJ2-4; 10 nucleotides line up with TRBD1. With 4 bases clipped from V and 9 bases from J, the junction kept 7 bases outside the gene matches. CDR3 length: 14 amino acids. Germline V lookup: CDR1 SGDLS, CDR2 YYNGEE. The CDR3 bases are TGTGCCAGCAGCTCCCGGGACAGGGGAGGCATTCAGTACTTC. The encoded protein is CASSSRDRGGIQYF.